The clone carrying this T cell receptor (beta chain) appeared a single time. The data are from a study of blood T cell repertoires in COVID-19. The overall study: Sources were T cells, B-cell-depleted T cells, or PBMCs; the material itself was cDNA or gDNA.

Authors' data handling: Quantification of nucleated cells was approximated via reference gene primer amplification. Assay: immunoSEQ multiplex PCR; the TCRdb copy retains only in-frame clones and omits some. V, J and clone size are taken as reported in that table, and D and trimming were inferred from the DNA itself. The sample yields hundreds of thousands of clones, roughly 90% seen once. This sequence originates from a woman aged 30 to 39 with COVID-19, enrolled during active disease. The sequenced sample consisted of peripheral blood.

The CDR3 here is CASTIGGDEQFF. The CDR3 DNA sequence: TGTGCCAGCACCATAGGGGGTGATGAGCAGTTCTTC. The chain uses TRBV7-9 and TRBJ2-1; tentative D call: TRBD1 (6 bases). Between the trimmed V and J ends, which lost 7 bases and 8 bases, there was a span of 12 bases. Germline lookup yields CDR1 SEHNR and CDR2 FQNEAQ (reference sequence). The CDR3 extends over 12 amino acids.